The present entry profiles one TCR beta chain with its context. What it binds is unknown. Roughly 2.2 micrograms of genomic DNA (from cryopreserved PBMCs) were used for TCR beta libraries. The sample belongs to a study of cytotoxic CD8 clonotypes in ibrutinib-treated CLL. On the study more broadly: Once treatment had gone on for a median of around eleven months, range 6 to 36, response samples were drawn.

Findings of the study overall: Sustained-remission and progressing patients diverged in sampling times. Patients had baseline clonality above age-matched healthy donors, and this clonality moved with circulating CD8+ T-cell counts.

Trimming shortened V by 3 bases and J by 5 bases, and 16 bases separated the two germline ends. This CDR3 has 15 amino acids. Germline CDR1 reads SGHAT; CDR2 reads FQNNGV. Clones were read by immunoSEQ multiplex PCR, and TCRdb kept only the in-frame ones, dropping some. The sample includes hundreds of thousands of clones, 70% of them seen just once. The source is a human donor with chronic lymphocytic leukemia. The chain combines TRBV11-2 with TRBJ2-5; TRBD1 might be the D (6 bases). This specimen consisted of PBMCs, obtained after 24 months of ibrutinib treatment. The CDR3: CASSFLLDSRETQYF. The CDR3 region has the DNA TGTGCCAGCAGCTTCCTACTGGACAGTCGGGAGACCCAGTACTTC.